These T cell receptor beta chains were read from a single sample in a study of a mutant IDH1 vaccine in newly diagnosed glioma. These TCRs' antigens remain unknown. Only in-frame clones appear in the TCRdb table, and some are missing; sequencing was by immunoSEQ multiplex PCR. The table lists roughly 32,000 clones, roughly nine tenths of them singletons, with 2.2% in the top ten. Sequenced here: PBMCs, sampled from a glioma patient whose treatment included an IDH1 peptide vaccine. Receptors originate from a man aged 35 to 55 with glioma. CDR3s include the opening cysteine and the closing phenylalanine or tryptophan. Each record gives: clone size, J gene, V gene, D gene, CDR3 protein, CDR3 DNA. The D gene is left open where the match is weak. Size values are once, few and many counts, or a class for expanded clones, and some rows have none.

NA	TRBJ2-3	TRBV5-1	NA	CASSLGPATDTQYF	TGCGCCAGCAGCTTGGGTCCGGCGACAGATACGCAGTATTTT
NA	TRBJ1-1	TRBV2	TRBD1	CASSYTGGTEAFF	TGTGCCAGCAGTTATACAGGGGGAACTGAAGCTTTCTTT
NA	TRBJ2-7	TRBV28	NA	CASSHPPYEQYF	TGTGCCAGCAGCCACCCCCCCTACGAGCAGTACTTC
few	TRBJ2-5	TRBV27	NA	CASSFWVGETQYF	TGTGCCAGCAGTTTTTGGGTTGGGGAGACCCAGTACTTC
NA	TRBJ2-2	TRBV18	NA	CASSPREKNTGELFF	TGTGCCAGCTCACCACGGGAGAAGAACACCGGGGAGCTGTTTTTT
NA	TRBJ2-7	TRBV7-9	TRBD2	CASSLSGAGVSYEQYF	TGTGCCAGCAGCTTAAGCGGAGCGGGAGTGTCATACGAGCAGTACTTC
NA	TRBJ2-6	TRBV19	NA	CASSFGANVLTF	TGTGCCAGTAGCTTTGGGGCCAACGTCCTGACTTTC
NA	TRBJ1-6	TRBV7-2	NA	CASSLAPTGFRSYNSPLHF	TGTGCCAGCAGCTTAGCCCCCACAGGGTTCAGATCATATAATTCACCCCTCCACTTT
NA	TRBJ1-1	TRBV2	TRBD1	CASSDRGGKAEAFF	TGTGCCAGCAGCGACAGGGGCGGGAAGGCTGAAGCTTTCTTT
NA	TRBJ2-3	TRBV7-9	TRBD2	CASSRVAGGTTDTQYF	TGTGCCAGCAGCCGCGTAGCGGGAGGTACCACAGATACGCAGTATTTT
NA	TRBJ1-1	TRBV2	TRBD1	CAGQGGYLREAFF	TGTGCCGGACAGGGGGGCTATTTACGTGAAGCTTTCTTT
NA	TRBJ1-1	TRBV4-2	NA	CASSQRGTNTEAFF	TGTGCCAGCAGCCAAAGGGGAACGAACACTGAAGCTTTCTTT
NA	TRBJ1-1	TRBV4-2	NA	CASSQTTRGLRAFF	TGTGCCAGCAGCCAAACGACCAGGGGACTTAGAGCTTTCTTT
NA	TRBJ2-5	TRBV7-9	NA	CASSLYNLGAMTQYF	TGTGCCAGCAGCTTATATAATTTGGGGGCGATGACCCAGTACTTC
NA	TRBJ1-4	TRBV7-6	TRBD1	CASSLRTGEAEKLFF	TGTGCCAGCAGCTTGAGGACAGGGGAGGCTGAAAAACTGTTTTTT
NA	TRBJ1-3	TRBV10-2	NA	CASSELGPESSGNTIYF	TGCGCCAGCAGTGAATTGGGGCCGGAGAGCTCTGGAAACACCATATATTTT
NA	TRBJ2-2	TRBV10-1	NA	CASSESDFTGELFF	TGCGCCAGCAGTGAGTCGGACTTCACCGGGGAGCTGTTTTTT
NA	TRBJ2-7	TRBV5-5	TRBD2	CASSQRVAGAYEQYF	TGTGCCAGCAGCCAAAGGGTAGCGGGAGCCTACGAGCAGTACTTC
once	TRBJ1-1	TRBV7-9	TRBD1	CASRKDRVNTEAFF	TGTGCCAGCAGGAAGGACAGGGTGAACACTGAAGCTTTCTTT
NA	TRBJ1-1	TRBV29-1	NA	CSVRVVGNTEAFF	TGCAGCGTCCGGGTTGTTGGGAACACTGAAGCTTTCTTT
NA	TRBJ2-2	TRBV19	NA	CASSIAAGANTGELFF	TGTGCCAGTAGTATAGCGGCAGGGGCCAACACCGGGGAGCTGTTTTTT
NA	TRBJ1-4	TRBV5-4	NA	CASSRGLGDEKLFF	TGTGCCAGCAGCAGGGGACTTGGAGATGAAAAACTGTTTTTT
NA	TRBJ2-1	TRBV18	NA	CASSPPVGNEQFF	TGTGCCAGCTCACCACCTGTAGGCAATGAGCAGTTCTTC
NA	TRBJ2-6	TRBV27	NA	CASRESGANVLTF	TGTGCCAGCAGGGAGTCTGGGGCCAACGTCCTGACTTTC
NA	TRBJ1-2	TRBV7-9	NA	CASSPSPAYGYTF	TGTGCCAGCAGCCCTTCCCCAGCCTATGGCTACACCTTC
NA	TRBJ2-1	TRBV6-8	TRBD2	CASSYSSGEPYNEQFF	TGTGCCAGCAGTTACTCGAGCGGGGAACCTTACAATGAGCAGTTCTTC
NA	TRBJ1-2	TRBV19	NA	CASSIRKDYGYTF	TGTGCCAGTAGTATCAGGAAAGACTATGGCTACACCTTC
NA	TRBJ1-2	TRBV7-6	NA	CASSLVWRDYGYTF	TGTGCCAGCAGCTTAGTTTGGAGGGACTATGGCTACACCTTC
NA	TRBJ1-3	TRBV4-1	NA	CASSPKQGWHTIYF	TGCGCCAGCAGCCCTAAACAGGGATGGCACACCATATATTTT
NA	TRBJ1-1	TRBV7-9	NA	CASSFSGVNTEAFF	TGTGCCAGCAGCTTTTCGGGGGTTAACACTGAAGCTTTCTTT
NA	TRBJ1-4	TRBV5-4	NA	CASSEGGGLGNEKLFF	TGTGCCAGCAGCGAAGGGGGGGGACTTGGTAATGAAAAACTGTTTTTT
NA	TRBJ2-7	TRBV27	NA	CASSLQRLGEQYF	TGTGCCAGCAGTCTTCAGCGGCTTGGCGAGCAGTACTTC